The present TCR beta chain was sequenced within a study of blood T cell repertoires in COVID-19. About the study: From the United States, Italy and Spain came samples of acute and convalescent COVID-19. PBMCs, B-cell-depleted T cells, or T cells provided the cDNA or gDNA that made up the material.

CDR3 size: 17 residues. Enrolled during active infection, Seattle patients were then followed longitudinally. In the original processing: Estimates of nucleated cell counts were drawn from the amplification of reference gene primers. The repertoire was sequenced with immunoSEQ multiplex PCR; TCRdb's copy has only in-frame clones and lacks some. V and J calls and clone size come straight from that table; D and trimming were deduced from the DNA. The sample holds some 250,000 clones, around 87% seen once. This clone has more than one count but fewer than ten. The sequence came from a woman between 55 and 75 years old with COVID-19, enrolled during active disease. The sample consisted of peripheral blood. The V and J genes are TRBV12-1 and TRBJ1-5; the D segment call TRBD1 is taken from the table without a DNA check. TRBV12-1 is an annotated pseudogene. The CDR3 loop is CASSFGAGGTGFWPQHF. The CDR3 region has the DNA TGTGCCAGCAGCTTTGGTGCTGGGGGGACAGGGTTTTGGCCCCAGCATTTT.